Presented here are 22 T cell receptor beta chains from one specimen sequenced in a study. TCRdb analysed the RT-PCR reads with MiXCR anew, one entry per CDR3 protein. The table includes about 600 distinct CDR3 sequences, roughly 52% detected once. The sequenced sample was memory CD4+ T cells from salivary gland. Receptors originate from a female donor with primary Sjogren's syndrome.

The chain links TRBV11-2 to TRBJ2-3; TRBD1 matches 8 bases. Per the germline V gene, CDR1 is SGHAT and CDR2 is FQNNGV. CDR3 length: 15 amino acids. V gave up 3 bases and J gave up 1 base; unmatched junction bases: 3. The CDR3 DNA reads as TGTGCCAGCAGCTTGACAGGGGATGGCACAGATACGCAGTATTTT. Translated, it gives CASSLTGDGTDTQYF.

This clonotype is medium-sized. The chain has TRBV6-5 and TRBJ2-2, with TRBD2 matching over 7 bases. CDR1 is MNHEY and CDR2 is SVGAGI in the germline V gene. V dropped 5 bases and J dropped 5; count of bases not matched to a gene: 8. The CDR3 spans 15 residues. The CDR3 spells CASSRLAEGTGELFF. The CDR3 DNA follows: TGTGCCAGCAGTCGCCTAGCGGAGGGGACCGGGGAGCTGTTTTTT.

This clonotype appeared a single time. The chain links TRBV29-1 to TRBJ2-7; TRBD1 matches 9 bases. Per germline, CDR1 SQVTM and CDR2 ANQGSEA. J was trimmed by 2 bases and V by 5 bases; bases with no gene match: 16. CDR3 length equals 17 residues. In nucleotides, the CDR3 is TGCAGCGTTCACAAACCCACAGGGGGCGTTATTACCTACGAGCAGTACTTC. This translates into CSVHKPTGGVITYEQYF.

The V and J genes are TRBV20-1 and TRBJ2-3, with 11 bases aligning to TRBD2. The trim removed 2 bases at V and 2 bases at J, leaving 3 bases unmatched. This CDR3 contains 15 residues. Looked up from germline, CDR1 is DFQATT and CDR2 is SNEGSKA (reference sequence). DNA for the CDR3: TGCAGTGCTAGACGGACTAGCGGGTTCACAGATACGCAGTATTTT. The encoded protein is CSARRTSGFTDTQYF.

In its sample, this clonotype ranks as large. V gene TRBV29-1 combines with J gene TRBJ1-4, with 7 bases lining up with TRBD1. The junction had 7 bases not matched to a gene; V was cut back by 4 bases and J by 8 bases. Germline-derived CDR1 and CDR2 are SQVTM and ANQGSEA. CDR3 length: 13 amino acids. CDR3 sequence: CSVVVGQMEKLFF. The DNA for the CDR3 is TGCAGCGTTGTGGTGGGACAGATGGAAAAACTGTTTTTT.

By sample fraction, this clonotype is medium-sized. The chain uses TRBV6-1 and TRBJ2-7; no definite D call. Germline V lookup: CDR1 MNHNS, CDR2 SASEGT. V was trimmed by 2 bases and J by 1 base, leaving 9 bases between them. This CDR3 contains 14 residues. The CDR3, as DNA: TGTGCCAGCAGTGAACTTGCTGGTTCCTACGAGCAGTACTTC. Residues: CASSELAGSYEQYF.

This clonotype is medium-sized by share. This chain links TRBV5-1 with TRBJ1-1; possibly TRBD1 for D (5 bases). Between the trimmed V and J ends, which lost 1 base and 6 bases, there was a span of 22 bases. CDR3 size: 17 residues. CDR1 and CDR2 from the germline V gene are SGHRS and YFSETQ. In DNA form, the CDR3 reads TGCGCCAGCAGCTTGAACTTCGGGGCAGGGCCTATCCCTGAAGCTTTCTTT. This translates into CASSLNFGAGPIPEAFF.

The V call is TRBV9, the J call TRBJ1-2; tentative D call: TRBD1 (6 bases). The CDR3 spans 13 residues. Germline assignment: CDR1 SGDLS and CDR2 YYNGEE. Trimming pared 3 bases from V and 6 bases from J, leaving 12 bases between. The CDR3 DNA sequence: TGTGCCAGCAGCGGATCAGGGGAACATGGCTACACCTTC. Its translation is CASSGSGEHGYTF.

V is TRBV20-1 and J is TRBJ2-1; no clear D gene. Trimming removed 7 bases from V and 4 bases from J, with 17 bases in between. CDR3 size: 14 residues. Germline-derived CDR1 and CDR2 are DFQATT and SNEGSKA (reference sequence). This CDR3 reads CSEEVRAAYNEQFF. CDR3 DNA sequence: TGCAGTGAAGAAGTCCGGGCAGCTTACAATGAGCAGTTCTTC.

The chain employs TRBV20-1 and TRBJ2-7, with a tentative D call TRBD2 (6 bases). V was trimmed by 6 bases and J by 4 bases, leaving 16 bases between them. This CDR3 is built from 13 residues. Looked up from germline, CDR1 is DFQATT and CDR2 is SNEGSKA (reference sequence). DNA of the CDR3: TGCAGTGCCTTCCGGGACTCCACATACGAGCAGTACTTC. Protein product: CSAFRDSTYEQYF.

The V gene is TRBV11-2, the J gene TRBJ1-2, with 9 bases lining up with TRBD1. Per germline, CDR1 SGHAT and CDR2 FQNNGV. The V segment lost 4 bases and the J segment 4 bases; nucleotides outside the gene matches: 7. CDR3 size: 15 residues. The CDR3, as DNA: TGTGCCAGCAGCTACCCGGGACAGGGACTCTATGGCTACACCTTC. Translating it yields CASSYPGQGLYGYTF.

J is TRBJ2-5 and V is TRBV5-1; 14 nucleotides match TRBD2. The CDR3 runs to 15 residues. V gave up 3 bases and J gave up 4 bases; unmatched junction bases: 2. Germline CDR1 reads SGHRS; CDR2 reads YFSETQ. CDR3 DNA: TGCGCCAGCAGCTCCGGACTAGCGGGGGGAGAGACCCAGTACTTC. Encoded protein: CASSSGLAGGETQYF. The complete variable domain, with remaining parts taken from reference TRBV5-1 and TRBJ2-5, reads KAGVTQTPRYLIKTRGQQVTLSCSPISGHRSVSWYQQTPGQGLQFLFEYFSETQRNKGNFPGRFSGRQFSNSRSEMNVSTLELGDSALYLCASSSGLAGGETQYFGPGTRLLVL.

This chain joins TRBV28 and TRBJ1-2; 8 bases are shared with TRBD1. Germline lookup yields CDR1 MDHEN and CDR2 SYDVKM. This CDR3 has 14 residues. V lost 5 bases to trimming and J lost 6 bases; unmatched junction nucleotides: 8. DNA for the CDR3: TGTGCCAGCAGTCCCAGGGGGCGGCTAAATGGCTACACCTTC. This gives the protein CASSPRGRLNGYTF.

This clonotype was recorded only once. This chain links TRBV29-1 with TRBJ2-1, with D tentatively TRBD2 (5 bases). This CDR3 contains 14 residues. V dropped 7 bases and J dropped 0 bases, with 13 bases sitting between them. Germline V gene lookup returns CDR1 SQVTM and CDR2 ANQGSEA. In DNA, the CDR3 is TGCAGCGCCGAGGGCTTGAGCTCCTACAATGAGCAGTTCTTC. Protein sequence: CSAEGLSSYNEQFF.

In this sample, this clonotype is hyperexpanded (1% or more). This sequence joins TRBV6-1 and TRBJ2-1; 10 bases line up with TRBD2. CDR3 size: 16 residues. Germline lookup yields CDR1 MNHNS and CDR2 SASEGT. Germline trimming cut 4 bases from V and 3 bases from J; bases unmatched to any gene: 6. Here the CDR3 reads CASSVTWTSGYNEQFF. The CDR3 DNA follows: TGTGCCAGCAGTGTGACTTGGACTAGCGGCTACAATGAGCAGTTCTTC.

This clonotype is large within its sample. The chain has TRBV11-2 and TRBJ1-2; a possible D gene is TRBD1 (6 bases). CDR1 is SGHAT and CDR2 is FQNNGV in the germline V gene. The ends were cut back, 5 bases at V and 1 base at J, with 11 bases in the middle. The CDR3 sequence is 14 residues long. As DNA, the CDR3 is TGTGCCAGCAGCCCGGACAGATTTAACTATGGCTACACCTTC. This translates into CASSPDRFNYGYTF.

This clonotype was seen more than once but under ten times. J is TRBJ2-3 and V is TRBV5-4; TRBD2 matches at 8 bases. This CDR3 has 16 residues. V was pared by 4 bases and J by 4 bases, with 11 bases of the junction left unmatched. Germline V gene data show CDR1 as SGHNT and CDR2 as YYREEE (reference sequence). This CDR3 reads CASSILGGGSADTQYF. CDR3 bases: TGTGCCAGCAGCATCCTTGGCGGGGGGTCGGCAGATACGCAGTATTTT.

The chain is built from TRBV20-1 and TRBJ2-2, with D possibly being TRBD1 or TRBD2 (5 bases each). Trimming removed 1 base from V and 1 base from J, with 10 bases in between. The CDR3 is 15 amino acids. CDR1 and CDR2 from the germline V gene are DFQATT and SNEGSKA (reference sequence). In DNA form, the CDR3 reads TGCAGTGCTAGAGGTGGGACGGTGAACACCGGGGAGCTGTTTTTT. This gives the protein CSARGGTVNTGELFF.

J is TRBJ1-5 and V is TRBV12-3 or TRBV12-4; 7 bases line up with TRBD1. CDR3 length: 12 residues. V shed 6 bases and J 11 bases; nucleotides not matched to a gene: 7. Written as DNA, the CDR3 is TGTGCCAGCAGCCGGGGGACAGAGGCCCAGCATTTT. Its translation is CASSRGTEAQHF.

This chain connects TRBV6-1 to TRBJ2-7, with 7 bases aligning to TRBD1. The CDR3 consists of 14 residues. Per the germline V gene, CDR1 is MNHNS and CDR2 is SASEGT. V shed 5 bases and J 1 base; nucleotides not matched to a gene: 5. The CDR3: CASSRGQESYEQYF. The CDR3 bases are TGTGCCAGCAGTAGAGGACAGGAATCCTACGAGCAGTACTTC.

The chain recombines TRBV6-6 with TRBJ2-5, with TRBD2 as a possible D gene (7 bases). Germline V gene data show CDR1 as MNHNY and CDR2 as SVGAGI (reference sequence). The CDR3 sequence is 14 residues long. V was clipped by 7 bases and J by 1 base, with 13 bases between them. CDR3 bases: TGTGCCAGCATCGGCGGGGGCCTCCAAGAGACCCAGTACTTC. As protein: CASIGGGLQETQYF.

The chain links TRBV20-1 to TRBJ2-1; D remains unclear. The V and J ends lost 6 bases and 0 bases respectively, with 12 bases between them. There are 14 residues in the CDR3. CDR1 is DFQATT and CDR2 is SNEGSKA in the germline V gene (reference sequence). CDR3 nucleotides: TGCAGTGCCCGACGACAAAGCTCCTACAATGAGCAGTTCTTC. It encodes CSARRQSSYNEQFF.